This T cell receptor (beta chain) was sequenced for a study of monozygotic twins with inflammatory bowel disease. TCRdb reprocessed the 5' RACE reads, with one entry per CDR3 protein and no DNA. Its table lists 80,000 or so distinct CDR3 sequences. CDR1 and CDR2 from the germline V gene are SGDLS and YYNGEE. The CDR3 contains 15 residues. This clonotype originated in a human donor with ulcerative colitis or Crohn's disease, or a healthy co-twin of an affected twin (not recorded which). This chain links TRBV9 with TRBJ2-5. What was sequenced was blood. The CDR3 sequence: CASSVGPDPQETQYF.